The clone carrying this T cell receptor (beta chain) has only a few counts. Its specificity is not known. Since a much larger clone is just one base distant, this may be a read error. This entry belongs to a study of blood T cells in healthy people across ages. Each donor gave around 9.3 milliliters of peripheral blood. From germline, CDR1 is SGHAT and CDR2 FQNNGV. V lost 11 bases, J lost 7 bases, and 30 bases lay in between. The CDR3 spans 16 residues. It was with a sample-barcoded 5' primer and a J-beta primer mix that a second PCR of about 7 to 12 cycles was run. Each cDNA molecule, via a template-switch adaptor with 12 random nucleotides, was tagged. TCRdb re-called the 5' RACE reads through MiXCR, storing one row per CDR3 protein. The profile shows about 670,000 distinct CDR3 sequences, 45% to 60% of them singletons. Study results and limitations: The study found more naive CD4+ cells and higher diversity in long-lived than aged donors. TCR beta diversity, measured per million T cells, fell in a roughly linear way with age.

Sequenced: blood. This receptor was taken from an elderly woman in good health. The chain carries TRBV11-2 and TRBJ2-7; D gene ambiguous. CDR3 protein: CASQHLLPGGYNEQYF. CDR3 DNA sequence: TGTGCCTCGCAGCACCTACTTCCTGGCGGTTACAATGAGCAGTACTTC.